This TCR beta chain was observed in a study of blood T cell repertoires in COVID-19. Sequencing was performed with immunoSEQ multiplex PCR; in TCRdb, only in-frame clones are kept and a portion is missing. The sample holds approximately 180,000 clones, approximately 86% seen once. The CDR3 has 13 amino acids. Germline CDR1 is SQVTM and CDR2 is ANQGSEA. J was trimmed by 7 bases and V by 5 bases; bases with no gene match: 8. Sequencing was carried out using peripheral blood. This TCR was recovered from a woman aged 45-65 years with acute or convalescent COVID-19. The chain recombines TRBV29-1 with TRBJ1-2; 9 bases map to TRBD1. For the CDR3, the DNA is TGCAGCGTTCTCTTACAGGGGGCGGGTGGCTACACCTTC. This codes for CSVLLQGAGGYTF.